Shown below are 28 T cell receptor beta chains from a single sample sequenced in a study of cytotoxic CD8 clonotypes in ibrutinib-treated CLL (dated by TCRdb to about 2021). Libraries came from the immunoSEQ multiplex PCR assay. Imported from immuneACCESS, the table was reduced by TCRdb to in-frame sequences with V and J called. These copies leave out some clones; in studies compared against another copy, an unresolved V gene accounts for under half, and the cause of the remainder is not known. This sample lists approximately 80,000 clones; 86% were detected once. The top ten clonotypes cover about 5.6% of the sample. Material: PBMCs, obtained before ibrutinib treatment. Source of these receptors: a human donor with chronic lymphocytic leukemia.

This chain joins TRBV5-4 and TRBJ2-6, with D hard to call. Trimming left V 0 bases short and J 3 bases short, with 4 bases between. CDR1 is SGHNT and CDR2 is YYREEE in the germline V gene (reference sequence). CDR3 length: 14 residues. CDR3: CASSLGYGANVLTF. The DNA of the CDR3 is TGTGCCAGCAGCTTGGGTTATGGGGCCAACGTCCTGACTTTC.

This clone was counted once. The chain couples TRBV7-2 to TRBJ2-7; D is unclear. This CDR3 spans 12 amino acids. Germline V gives CDR1 SGHTA, CDR2 FQGNSA. V lost 1 base to trimming and J lost 5 bases, with 6 bases between them. CDR3 sequence: CASSLGGHEQYF. CDR3 in DNA: TGTGCCAGCAGCTTAGGCGGCCACGAGCAGTACTTC.

The chain carries TRBV29-1 and TRBJ2-1; D perhaps matches TRBD1 (6 bases). CDR3 size: 14 residues. In germline, CDR1 is SQVTM, CDR2 ANQGSEA. V lost 4 bases and J lost 4, with 14 bases in between. CDR3 DNA: TGCAGCGTTGCACCCGGGACACAGTACAATGAGCAGTTCTTC. Protein product: CSVAPGTQYNEQFF.

DNA for the CDR3: TGTGCCAGCAGCTTGGGGCGGGAGGGTGTTGCAGATACGCAGTATTTT. Its translation: CASSLGREGVADTQYF. The chain couples TRBV7-6 to TRBJ2-3, with 9 bases that match TRBD2. There are 16 residues in the CDR3. The germline V gene encodes CDR1 SGHVS and CDR2 FNYEAQ. Unmatched junction bases numbered 8, after V lost 3 bases and J lost 4 bases.

The CDR3 sequence: CASSLGGVNAADTQYF. Written as DNA, the CDR3 is TGCGCCAGCAGCTTGGGTGGGGTCAATGCCGCAGATACGCAGTATTTT. The chain combines TRBV5-1 with TRBJ2-3; D unclear. Trimming took 0 bases from V and 4 from J, leaving 15 bases between them. This CDR3 has 16 residues. Germline V lookup: CDR1 SGHRS, CDR2 YFSETQ. The full variable domain, rest sourced from reference TRBV5-1 and TRBJ2-3, is KAGVTQTPRYLIKTRGQQVTLSCSPISGHRSVSWYQQTPGQGLQFLFEYFSETQRNKGNFPGRFSGRQFSNSRSEMNVSTLELGDSALYLCASSLGGVNAADTQYFGPGTRLTVL.

By sample fraction, this clone is medium-sized. V gene TRBV10-3 combines with J gene TRBJ2-3, with D uncertain. V lost 8 bases and J 0 bases, leaving 3 bases between the germline ends. CDR3 length: 11 residues. Germline assignment: CDR1 ENHRY and CDR2 SYGVKD. The CDR3 sequence is CAISSTDTQYF. The CDR3 DNA reads as TGTGCCATCTCGAGCACAGATACGCAGTATTTT.

V gene TRBV11-2 combines with J gene TRBJ2-3; D unclear. The ends were cut back, 2 bases at V and 0 bases at J, with 18 bases in the middle. This CDR3 has 18 amino acids. Germline V lookup: CDR1 SGHAT, CDR2 FQNNGV. This CDR3 is CASSLPLVQQDSTDTQYF. Written as DNA, the CDR3 is TGTGCCAGCAGCTTACCCCTAGTCCAGCAGGACAGCACAGATACGCAGTATTTT.

The V gene is TRBV7-3, the J gene TRBJ2-3; 7 bases are a match to TRBD2. CDR1 is SGHTA, CDR2 FQGTGA, per germline. The CDR3 spans 15 residues. With V trimmed by 4 bases and J by 2 bases, 6 bases remained unmatched. As DNA, the CDR3 is TGTGCCAGCAGCTCTGGGACTACCTCCACAGATACGCAGTATTTT. Translated, it gives CASSSGTTSTDTQYF.

The genes are TRBV6-5 and TRBJ1-1, with D possibly matching TRBD1 (5 bases). The germline V gene has CDR1 MNHEY and CDR2 SVGAGI. The V end was cut by 5 bases, the J end by 1 base, with 14 bases between. CDR3 size: 15 residues. Here the CDR3 reads CASSPPGRWNTEAFF. CDR3 sequence (DNA): TGTGCCAGCAGTCCTCCGGGACGATGGAACACTGAAGCTTTCTTT.

This chain uses TRBV27 with TRBJ2-2; the match to TRBD1 covers 9 bases. The J segment lost 6 bases and the V segment lost 3 bases, leaving 8 bases of the junction unmatched. This CDR3 spans 16 amino acids. Germline values: CDR1 MNHEY, CDR2 SMNVEV (reference sequence). The CDR3 coding sequence is TGTGCCAGCAGTTTGTGGGGACAGGGAGAACCCGGGGAGCTGTTTTTT. This translates into CASSLWGQGEPGELFF.

The genes are TRBV28 and TRBJ1-1, with unresolved D. Trimming pared 6 bases from V and 0 bases from J, leaving 11 bases between. Germline V gene sequence: CDR1 MDHEN, CDR2 SYDVKM. This CDR3 comprises 14 residues. DNA of the CDR3: TGTGCCAGCAGGCCAGGTGACATGAACACTGAAGCTTTCTTT. Protein: CASRPGDMNTEAFF. Full variable domain (rest looked up from reference TRBV28 and TRBJ1-1): DVKVTQSSRYLVKRTGEKVFLECVQDMDHENMFWYRQDPGLGLRLIYFSYDVKMKEKGDIPEGYSVSREKKERFSLILESASTNQTSMYLCASRPGDMNTEAFFGQGTRLTVV.

The chain recombines TRBV5-1 with TRBJ2-6, with TRBD2 matching over 15 bases. The CDR3 covers 20 residues. V trimming: 4 bases; J trimming: 3 bases; junction bases outside the gene matches: 11. The germline V gene has CDR1 SGHRS and CDR2 YFSETQ. CDR3 residues: CASSAGLAGGLYGGANVLTF. The DNA of the CDR3 is TGCGCCAGCAGCGCGGGACTAGCGGGAGGCCTGTACGGTGGGGCCAACGTCCTGACTTTC.

This chain joins TRBV18 and TRBJ2-1; unclear D gene. Germline V gene lookup returns CDR1 KGHSH and CDR2 LQKENI. This CDR3 spans 15 amino acids. Trimming took 6 bases from V and 4 from J, leaving 16 bases between them. CDR3 coding DNA: TGTGCCAGCTCCGCTTCTCAGGCTCGATACAATGAGCAGTTCTTC. This codes for CASSASQARYNEQFF.

The chain links TRBV7-9 to TRBJ2-5; 7 bases map to TRBD2. The germline V gene encodes CDR1 SEHNR and CDR2 FQNEAQ (reference sequence). The CDR3 length is 18 residues. The trim removed 5 bases at V and 5 bases at J, leaving 20 bases unmatched. The CDR3 loop is CASSPSFGGRSGRETQYF. CDR3 coding DNA: TGTGCCAGCAGCCCCTCTTTCGGCGGGAGATCAGGGAGGGAGACCCAGTACTTC.

This sequence joins TRBV30 and TRBJ2-5; 7 bases map to TRBD1. The germline V gene has CDR1 GTSNPN and CDR2 SVGIG (reference sequence). Trimming cost V 5 bases and J 5 bases; bases outside gene matches: 8. The CDR3 runs 13 residues. The CDR3 reads CAWGRQGGETQYF. For the CDR3, the DNA is TGTGCCTGGGGTAGACAGGGCGGGGAGACCCAGTACTTC. Based on the CDR3 plus reference TRBV30 and TRBJ2-5, the full variable domain is SQTIHQWPATLVQPVGSPLSLECTVEGTSNPNLYWYRQAAGRGLQLLFYSVGIGQISSEVPQNLSASRPQDRQFILSSKKLLLSDSGFYLCAWGRQGGETQYFGPGTRLLVL.

In its sample, this clone was seen once. The rearrangement uses TRBV5-1 and TRBJ2-5; TRBD1 matches at 7 bases. The CDR3 contains 15 residues. CDR1 is SGHRS and CDR2 is YFSETQ in the germline V gene. V shed 3 bases and J 1 base; nucleotides not matched to a gene: 6. The CDR3 spells CASSWAGTAQETQYF. In DNA, the CDR3 is TGCGCCAGCAGCTGGGCCGGGACAGCCCAAGAGACCCAGTACTTC.

Only one count was recorded for this clone. CDR3 nucleotides: TGTGCCAGCAGTTTAGTGAGGGCCAATGAGCAGTTCTTC. Translating gives CASSLVRANEQFF. The rearrangement links TRBV28 to TRBJ2-1, with a tentative D call TRBD2 (5 bases). This CDR3 is built from 13 residues. From germline, CDR1 is MDHEN and CDR2 SYDVKM. V shed 2 bases and J shed 6 bases, with 8 bases lying between them. The whole variable domain, remainder taken from reference TRBV28 and TRBJ2-1, is DVKVTQSSRYLVKRTGEKVFLECVQDMDHENMFWYRQDPGLGLRLIYFSYDVKMKEKGDIPEGYSVSREKKERFSLILESASTNQTSMYLCASSLVRANEQFFGPGTRLTVL.

CDR3 amino acids: CASSLAQLAGVTDTQYF. The CDR3 DNA sequence: TGTGCCAGCAGCTTAGCCCAACTAGCGGGAGTTACAGATACGCAGTATTTT. The chain links TRBV11-3 to TRBJ2-3, with 11 bases identical to TRBD2. This CDR3 has 17 residues. Germline-derived CDR1 and CDR2 are SGHNT and YENEEA. V dropped 1 base and J dropped 3; count of bases not matched to a gene: 6.

This rearrangement joins TRBV5-6 to TRBJ1-4; 8 bases match TRBD1. The CDR3 has 14 residues. V shed 3 bases, J shed 5 bases, and the junction held 3 bases outside the gene matches. Germline V gives CDR1 SGHDT, CDR2 YYEEEE. Written as DNA, the CDR3 is TGTGCCAGCAGCTGGGACAGGTTGAATGAAAAACTGTTTTTT. It codes for CASSWDRLNEKLFF. Together with reference TRBV5-6 and TRBJ1-4, the CDR3 gives the full variable domain: DAGVTQSPTHLIKTRGQQVTLRCSPKSGHDTVSWYQQALGQGPQFIFQYYEEEERQRGNFPDRFSGHQFPNYSSELNVNALLLGDSALYLCASSWDRLNEKLFFGSGTQLSVL.

The V gene is TRBV29-1, the J gene TRBJ2-5, with 8 bases matching TRBD1. V lost 4 bases and J lost 1; bases outside the gene matches: 14. The CDR3 has 17 amino acids. The germline CDR1 and CDR2 sequences are SQVTM and ANQGSEA. CDR3 residues: CSVGSQGASFIQETQYF. As DNA, the CDR3 is TGCAGCGTTGGCTCCCAGGGGGCCTCATTTATCCAAGAGACCCAGTACTTC.

The chain links TRBV29-1 to TRBJ2-3, with D unclear. The ends were cut back, 8 bases at V and 6 bases at J, with 12 bases in the middle. The CDR3 is 11 residues long. In germline, CDR1 is SQVTM, CDR2 ANQGSEA. The CDR3 loop reads CSPSLGDTQYF. CDR3 DNA sequence: TGCAGCCCAAGTTTGGGGGATACGCAGTATTTT.

This rearrangement joins TRBV25-1 to TRBJ2-7; 14 bases line up with TRBD2. The CDR3 covers 16 residues. V lost 4 bases to trimming and J lost 6 bases; unmatched junction nucleotides: 8. From germline, CDR1 is MGHDK and CDR2 SYGVNS. Here the CDR3 reads CASSVPGLAGAGEQYF. As DNA, the CDR3 is TGTGCCAGCAGTGTACCGGGACTAGCGGGAGCGGGCGAGCAGTACTTC.

This rearrangement joins TRBV6-1 to TRBJ1-4, with a weak D call TRBD1 (5 bases). CDR1 and CDR2 from the germline V gene are MNHNS and SASEGT. V shed 2 bases and J shed 8 bases, with 15 bases lying between them. The CDR3 is 15 amino acids. The CDR3 DNA is TGTGCCAGCAGTGAAAGAGCCCCGGGACGGGAAAAACTGTTTTTT. Translating it yields CASSERAPGREKLFF.

This chain links TRBV18 with TRBJ2-5, with TRBD1 matching over 11 bases. J gave up 5 bases and V 6 bases, and 11 bases lay outside the gene matches. The CDR3 is 16 residues long. CDR1 KGHSH and CDR2 LQKENI come from the germline V gene. CDR3 DNA sequence: TGTGCCAGCTCCCCCAGAGGACAGGGGGCGGGGGAGACCCAGTACTTC. Its translation is CASSPRGQGAGETQYF.

The chain combines TRBV19 with TRBJ1-5; TRBD1 is a possible D gene (6 bases). V lost 5 bases and J lost 0, with 8 bases in between. Germline CDR1 reads LNHDA; CDR2 reads SQIVND (reference sequence). This CDR3 contains 14 residues. The CDR3 protein is CASSHRDSNQPQHF. The CDR3 coding sequence is TGTGCCAGTAGTCACAGGGATAGCAATCAGCCCCAGCATTTT.

The chain carries TRBV7-2 and TRBJ1-3; 8 bases agree with TRBD1. Trimming cost V 1 base and J 3 bases; bases outside gene matches: 5. CDR3 length: 16 residues. Germline V gene sequence: CDR1 SGHTA, CDR2 FQGNSA. The CDR3 reads CASSLERTGRGNTIYF. CDR3 DNA: TGTGCCAGCAGCTTAGAAAGGACAGGGCGTGGAAACACCATATATTTT.

This rearrangement joins TRBV7-6 to TRBJ2-1; D may correspond to TRBD1 or TRBD2 (5 bases each). In germline, CDR1 is SGHVS, CDR2 FNYEAQ. The CDR3 has 15 residues. Trimming left V 5 bases short and J 9 bases short, with 20 bases between. CDR3 protein: CASSTPRDRRREQFF. The CDR3 coding sequence is TGTGCCAGCAGCACCCCCCGGGACCGCCGACGTGAGCAGTTCTTC.

This clone appeared once. The chain couples TRBV7-9 to TRBJ2-5; D could derive from TRBD1 or TRBD2 (6 bases each). The CDR3 totals 15 residues. Germline V lookup: CDR1 SEHNR, CDR2 FQNEAQ (reference sequence). V was clipped by 1 base and J by 5 bases, with 14 bases between them. The CDR3 DNA is TGTGCCAGCAGCTTAGTTGGGGCCGGGGGCGAGACCCAGTACTTC. It codes for CASSLVGAGGETQYF. Variable domain in full (rest from reference TRBV7-9 and TRBJ2-5): DTGVSQNPRHKITKRGQNVTFRCDPISEHNRLYWYRQTLGQGPEFLTYFQNEAQLEKSRLLSDRFSAERPKGSFSTLEIQRTEQGDSAMYLCASSLVGAGGETQYFGPGTRLLVL.